This TCR beta chain was recorded in a study of cytomegalovirus exposure and HLA in healthy donors. Study-wide points: Most TCR sequences showed up rarely, but some public TCRs showed up in many donors. DRB1 had the most TCR associations and HLA-C the fewest, a later analysis found, with rates varying by HLA locus. The Asian-associated ancestry cluster reportedly had fewer N-insertions than the approximately 630-donor mean in a later analysis. Presence/absence analyses assumed roughly uniform sequencing depth across donors.

With regard to this clone: Its specificity is unknown.

The PCR used 60 Vbeta and 13 Jbeta primers. TCRdb's copy holds only in-frame clones and misses some; the assay was immunoSEQ multiplex PCR. The profile covers about 150,000 clones, with more than 80% appearing a single time and 4% to 6% taken by the ten largest. V was pared by 6 bases and J by 4 bases, with 21 bases between. In germline, CDR1 is SQVTM, CDR2 ANQGSEA. The CDR3 is made up of 15 amino acids. The origin of this receptor is a young man in good health and CMV-seronegative. Sequencing used PBMCs. This chain uses TRBV29-1 with TRBJ1-2; a possible D gene is TRBD1 (6 bases). The CDR3 sequence is CSVADPPTGTYGYTF. Here the CDR3 DNA reads TGCAGCGTCGCGGATCCCCCTACAGGGACCTATGGCTACACCTTC.